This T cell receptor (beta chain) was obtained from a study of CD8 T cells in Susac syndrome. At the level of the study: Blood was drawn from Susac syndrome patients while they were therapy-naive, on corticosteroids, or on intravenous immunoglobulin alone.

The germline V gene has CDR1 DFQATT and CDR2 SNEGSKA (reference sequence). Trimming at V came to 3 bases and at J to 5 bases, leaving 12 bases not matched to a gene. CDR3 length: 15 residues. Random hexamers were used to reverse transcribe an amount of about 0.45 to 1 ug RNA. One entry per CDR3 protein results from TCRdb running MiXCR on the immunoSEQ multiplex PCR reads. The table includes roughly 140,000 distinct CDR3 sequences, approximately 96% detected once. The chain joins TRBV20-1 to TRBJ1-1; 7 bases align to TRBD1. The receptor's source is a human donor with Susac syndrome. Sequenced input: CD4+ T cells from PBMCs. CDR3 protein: CSARAPGQRGTEAFF. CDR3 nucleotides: TGCAGTGCTAGGGCCCCGGGACAGAGAGGGACTGAAGCTTTCTTT.